Presented here are 7 T cell receptor beta chains from one specimen sequenced in a study of PD-L1 blockade in urothelial cancer. Profiling relied on immunoSEQ multiplex PCR, and the TCRdb table lists in-frame clones only, not all of them. The sample has approximately 47,000 clones, approximately 78% seen once; the top ten hold approximately 1.5%. Specified time point: pretreatment peripheral blood. The sequences come from PBMCs, collected around atezolizumab (anti-PD-L1) treatment. The receptors here all came from a man aged 45 to 65 with urothelial cancer.

The gene calls are TRBV30 and TRBJ2-7; 7 bases are shared with TRBD1. Losses at the gene ends were 5 bases for V and 2 bases for J; bases not matched to a gene: 3. From germline, CDR1 is GTSNPN and CDR2 SVGIG (reference sequence). This CDR3 region has 12 residues. CDR3 region: CAWDRATYEQYF. CDR3 nucleotide sequence: TGTGCCTGGGACAGGGCGACCTACGAGCAGTACTTC.

The chain combines TRBV27 with TRBJ1-2; D is possibly TRBD1 (6 bases). With 5 bases removed from V and 8 bases from J, the gap between germline ends came to 21 bases. Per germline, CDR1 MNHEY and CDR2 SMNVEV (reference sequence). This CDR3 spans 15 amino acids. This CDR3 is CASSKQGPKRRGYTF. The DNA of the CDR3 is TGTGCCAGCAGTAAACAGGGTCCCAAAAGAAGGGGCTACACCTTC.

The V and J genes are TRBV7-3 and TRBJ1-1; 7 nucleotides agree with TRBD1. V lost 4 bases and J lost 1; bases outside the gene matches: 3. CDR3 length equals 14 residues. The germline CDR1 and CDR2 sequences are SGHTA and FQGTGA. CDR3 bases: TGTGCCAGCAGCTCCGGGACAGCGAACACTGAAGCTTTCTTT. This translates into CASSSGTANTEAFF.

The chain links TRBV19 to TRBJ2-3; a possible D gene is TRBD2 (5 bases). Trimming pared 6 bases from V and 8 bases from J, leaving 18 bases between. The CDR3 covers 14 residues. In germline, CDR1 is LNHDA, CDR2 SQIVND (reference sequence). CDR3 residues: CASRRGGEVVTQYF. The DNA of the CDR3 is TGTGCCAGTAGAAGAGGAGGAGAGGTGGTTACGCAGTATTTT.

V and J are TRBV21-1 and TRBJ2-2; TRBD1 is the table's D call, not checked against the DNA. TRBV21-1 is labeled a pseudogene. CDR3 length: 14 residues. DNA for the CDR3: TGTGCCAGCAGCCATGGCAGGGGCACCGGGGAGCTGTTTTTT. Amino acid sequence: CASSHGRGTGELFF.

The gene calls are TRBV11-2 and TRBJ1-1; tentative D call: TRBD1 (6 bases). V was clipped by 4 bases and J by 8 bases, with 20 bases between them. Germline lookup yields CDR1 SGHAT and CDR2 FQNNGV. The CDR3 is 15 residues long. The CDR3 region is CASSSSTGEGSEAFF. For the CDR3, the DNA is TGTGCCAGCAGCTCCTCGACAGGCGAAGGATCGGAAGCTTTCTTT.

The V gene is TRBV5-1, the J gene TRBJ2-1; possible D gene TRBD2, 5 bases. The germline V gene encodes CDR1 SGHRS and CDR2 YFSETQ. The CDR3 sequence is 16 residues long. V was shortened by 5 bases and J by 5 bases, with 20 bases between the two germline ends. CDR3 loop: CASRTTSRLPNNEQFF. The CDR3 coding sequence is TGCGCCAGCAGGACTACCTCACGTCTGCCCAACAATGAGCAGTTCTTC.